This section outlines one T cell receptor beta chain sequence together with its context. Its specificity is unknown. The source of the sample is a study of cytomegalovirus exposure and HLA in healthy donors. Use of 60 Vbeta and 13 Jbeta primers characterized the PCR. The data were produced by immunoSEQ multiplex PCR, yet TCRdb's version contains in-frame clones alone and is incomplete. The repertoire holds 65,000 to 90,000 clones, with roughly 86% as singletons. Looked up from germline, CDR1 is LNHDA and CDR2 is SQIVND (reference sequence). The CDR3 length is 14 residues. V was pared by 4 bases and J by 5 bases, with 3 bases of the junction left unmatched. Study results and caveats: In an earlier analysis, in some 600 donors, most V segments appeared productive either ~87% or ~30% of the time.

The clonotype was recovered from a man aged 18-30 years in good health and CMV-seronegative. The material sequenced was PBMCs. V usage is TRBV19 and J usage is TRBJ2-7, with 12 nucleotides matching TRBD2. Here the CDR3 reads CASSTTSGRDEQYF. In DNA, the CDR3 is TGTGCCAGTAGTACGACTAGCGGGAGAGACGAGCAGTACTTC.